This TCR beta chain was recorded in a study of metastatic and nonmetastatic thyroid tumors. In the study overall: Repertoires of blood and of tissue (tumor or nodule) from malignant and benign thyroid patients were compared.

Thyroid surgery took place with no prior treatment in any patient. Looked up from germline, CDR1 is LNHDA and CDR2 is SQIVND (reference sequence). J gave up 3 bases and V 7 bases, and 8 bases lay outside the gene matches. There are 14 residues in the CDR3. This clone was detected ten times or more. TCRdb redid the clone calls on the PCR reads using MiXCR. The sample records over 30,000 clones, under 25% being singletons. This receptor was identified in a male donor with papillary thyroid cancer or a benign thyroid nodule (not recorded which). Some clones in this sample may be carry-over from other donors' samples. V usage is TRBV19 and J usage is TRBJ1-2, with 7 positions matching TRBD1. Sequenced input: tumor tissue. The DNA of the CDR3 is TGTGCCAGTACCGGACAGGCAAACTACTATGGCTACACCTTC. The encoded protein is CASTGQANYYGYTF.